Below are 27 T cell receptor beta chains sequenced from a single sample in a study of blood T cells in healthy people across ages. Primers used in a second PCR of about 6 to 12 cycles were a sample-barcoded 5' primer and a J-beta primer mix. TCRdb used MiXCR to reprocess the 5' RACE reads, holding one entry per CDR3 protein. The table lists 720,000 or so distinct CDR3 sequences, approximately 40% of them singletons. Input material: blood. The origin of the receptors is a man aged 80 or over in good health.

The V gene is TRBV20-1, the J gene TRBJ2-5; D possibly corresponds to TRBD2 (6 bases). This CDR3 contains 14 residues. Germline V gene sequence: CDR1 DFQATT, CDR2 SNEGSKA (reference sequence). The V end lost 6 bases, the J end lost 11 bases, and 25 bases lay between the germline ends. For the CDR3, the DNA is TGCAGTGCCGAGGAGGGGAGCCGGGGAGCTGAGCAGTACTTC. Residues: CSAEEGSRGAEQYF.

This clonotype showed up just a few times. The chain employs TRBV10-2 and TRBJ2-2; D remains ambiguous. The CDR3 covers 12 residues. Germline V gives CDR1 WSHSY, CDR2 SAAADI. Deletions cut 7 bases from V and 7 bases from J, with 10 bases between. CDR3 sequence reads: CASTLSFGELFF. In DNA form, the CDR3 reads TGCGCCAGCACCCTATCCTTCGGGGAGCTGTTTTTT.

The chain is built from TRBV20-1 and TRBJ2-1; TRBD2 aligns across 9 bases. V dropped 4 bases and J dropped 8; count of bases not matched to a gene: 9. CDR1 is DFQATT and CDR2 is SNEGSKA in the germline V gene (reference sequence). The CDR3 totals 14 residues. The CDR3 sequence is CSATGGTSRDEQFF. DNA of the CDR3: TGCAGTGCTACGGGCGGGACTAGCCGGGATGAGCAGTTCTTC.

V is TRBV7-8 and J is TRBJ2-5; D not resolved. CDR1 SGHVS and CDR2 FQNEAQ come from the germline V gene. The CDR3 extends over 14 amino acids. The V end lost 4 bases, the J end lost 0 bases, and 9 bases lay between the germline ends. The CDR3 spells CASSSTVYQETQYF. The CDR3 DNA sequence: TGTGCCAGCAGCTCGACCGTATACCAAGAGACCCAGTACTTC.

CDR3 bases: TGTGCCAGTAACCGACCCAAAGGCTCCTACGAGCAGTACTTC. It specifies CASNRPKGSYEQYF. The rearrangement uses TRBV19 and TRBJ2-7; D remains ambiguous. The CDR3 covers 14 residues. Germline assignment: CDR1 LNHDA and CDR2 SQIVND (reference sequence). V was trimmed by 7 bases and J by 0 bases, leaving 13 bases between them.

The J gene is TRBJ1-1, the V gene TRBV14; weak D call: TRBD1 (5 bases). Germline V CDR1 and CDR2: SGHDN, FVKESK. The V and J ends lost 6 bases and 12 bases respectively, with 20 bases between them. The length of the CDR3 is 13 residues. The CDR3, as DNA: TGTGCCAGCAGTTACTCGCTTCAAGGGGAATCTTTCTTT. It is translated as CASSYSLQGESFF.

This clonotype turned up a few times. The V and J genes are TRBV20-1 and TRBJ1-1; D remains ambiguous. The CDR3 spans 17 residues. Germline V gene data show CDR1 as DFQATT and CDR2 as SNEGSKA (reference sequence). Trimming stripped 1 base from V and 0 bases from J, with 18 bases between. CDR3 in amino acids: CSARVEGPLRLNTEAFF. The CDR3 coding sequence is TGCAGTGCTAGAGTTGAGGGTCCGCTTAGGTTGAACACTGAAGCTTTCTTT.

This clonotype showed up just a few times. The J gene is TRBJ2-5, the V gene TRBV6-1; D is undetermined. Germline CDR1 is MNHNS and CDR2 is SASEGT. V dropped 2 bases and J dropped 2 bases, with 12 bases sitting between them. The CDR3 loop spans 15 amino acids. CDR3 amino acids: CASSESPTAQETQYF. For the CDR3, the DNA is TGTGCCAGCAGTGAAAGCCCTACGGCGCAAGAGACCCAGTACTTC.

V gene TRBV4-3 combines with J gene TRBJ2-1; perhaps TRBD1 as D (5 bases). Germline V gives CDR1 LGHNA, CDR2 YSLEER. V was trimmed by 1 base and J by 0 bases, leaving 16 bases between them. The CDR3 sequence is 18 residues long. As DNA, the CDR3 is TGCGCCAGCAGCCAAGGGGCAGGGTCCCACCGCTCCTACAATGAGCAGTTCTTC. Its translation is CASSQGAGSHRSYNEQFF.

The genes are TRBV7-2 and TRBJ2-1; TRBD2 aligns across 10 bases. CDR1 SGHTA and CDR2 FQGNSA come from the germline V gene. V dropped 1 base and J dropped 6; count of bases not matched to a gene: 15. The CDR3 runs 19 residues. The CDR3 DNA follows: TGTGCCAGCAGCTTAGTGTCTAGCGGGAGCCCGCCCCCCTGCAATGAGCAGTTCTTC. It codes for CASSLVSSGSPPPCNEQFF.

The rearrangement uses TRBV28 and TRBJ2-4, with no clear D. Per germline, CDR1 MDHEN and CDR2 SYDVKM. Trimming left V 6 bases short and J 6 bases short, with 6 bases between. This CDR3 comprises 11 residues. CDR3 sequence: CASRFLNIQYF. DNA of the CDR3: TGTGCCAGCAGGTTTCTAAACATTCAGTACTTC.

This clonotype was observed a few times. J is TRBJ1-2 and V is TRBV10-2; possibly TRBD1 for D (6 bases). Germline CDR1 WSHSY, CDR2 SAAADI. The CDR3 is 13 amino acids. V was trimmed by 2 bases and J by 8 bases, leaving 12 bases between them. The CDR3 DNA reads TGCGCCAGCAGTGAGGGAACAGGGTTCGGCTACACCTTC. It specifies CASSEGTGFGYTF.

The chain recombines TRBV6-1 with TRBJ2-3; 10 nucleotides align to TRBD1. Germline CDR1 reads MNHNS; CDR2 reads SASEGT. The CDR3 runs to 15 residues. The J segment lost 3 bases and the V segment lost 4 bases, leaving 4 bases of the junction unmatched. The CDR3 is CASSGDRGTTDTQYF. CDR3 nucleotides: TGTGCCAGCAGTGGGGACAGGGGAACGACAGATACGCAGTATTTT.

The rearrangement uses TRBV10-3 and TRBJ2-2; 8 positions match TRBD1. The CDR3 loop spans 15 amino acids. The germline V gene encodes CDR1 ENHRY and CDR2 SYGVKD. V dropped 5 bases and J dropped 4; count of bases not matched to a gene: 6. The CDR3 DNA is TGTGCCATCAGTCCCGGGACAGGACCCACCGGGGAGCTGTTTTTT. It specifies CAISPGTGPTGELFF.

The chain couples TRBV7-2 to TRBJ2-7; 7 positions match TRBD1. V lost 5 bases, J lost 3 bases, and 7 bases stayed unmatched. Per germline, CDR1 SGHTA and CDR2 FQGNSA. The CDR3 has 14 amino acids. The CDR3 region has the DNA TGTGCCAGCAGCGGACGGACAGGATACTACGAGCAGTACTTC. Its translation: CASSGRTGYYEQYF.

A few counts support this clonotype. The chain links TRBV5-1 to TRBJ2-1; D might be TRBD1 (7 bases). Germline assignment: CDR1 SGHRS and CDR2 YFSETQ. CDR3 length equals 15 residues. V shed 2 bases and J shed 2 bases, with 11 bases lying between them. CDR3 amino acids: CASSFQGGAYNEQFF. CDR3 bases: TGCGCCAGCAGCTTTCAGGGGGGAGCCTACAATGAGCAGTTCTTC.

The V call is TRBV7-2, the J call TRBJ1-5; 8 bases are a match to TRBD1. J lost 3 bases, V lost 3 bases, and 4 bases had no gene match. The CDR3 has 15 residues. CDR1 is SGHTA and CDR2 is FQGNSA in the germline V gene. As DNA, the CDR3 is TGTGCCAGCAGCTTTCGACAGGGGTACAATCAGCCCCAGCATTTT. This gives the protein CASSFRQGYNQPQHF.

The chain has TRBV12-5 and TRBJ2-7, with a weak D call TRBD2 (5 bases). Trimming shortened V by 7 bases and J by 12 bases, and 19 bases separated the two germline ends. CDR1 and CDR2 from the germline V gene are LGHNT and FRNRAP. This CDR3 is 12 amino acids long. The CDR3 nucleotides read TGTGCTAGTGTTTTCCGGAGTTCCCGGGGGTACTTC. This gives the protein CASVFRSSRGYF.

V gene TRBV4-3 combines with J gene TRBJ2-1; D gene unclear. Germline V CDR1 and CDR2: LGHNA, YSLEER. The germline V and J ends were trimmed by 5 bases and 5 bases, with 4 bases remaining between them. This CDR3 region has 11 residues. CDR3 coding DNA: TGCGCCAGCAGCATTCACAATGAGCAGTTCTTC. This translates into CASSIHNEQFF.

This clonotype showed up just a few times. This chain uses TRBV9 with TRBJ2-1; D remains unclear. V shed 4 bases and J shed 3 bases, with 11 bases lying between them. The CDR3 sequence is 14 residues long. Germline V gene sequence: CDR1 SGDLS, CDR2 YYNGEE. CDR3 coding DNA: TGTGCCAGCAGCCGGAGTAGGGACTACAATGAGCAGTTCTTC. Amino acids: CASSRSRDYNEQFF.

Points on this clonotype: The junction differs from germline at one of its ends, possibly a read error. The gene calls are TRBV5-6 and TRBJ2-3; D is unresolved. CDR1 is SGHDT, CDR2 YYEEEE, per germline. The CDR3 contains 14 residues. CDR3: CASSLLKGLDTQYF. The CDR3 bases are TGTGCTAGCAGCTTGCTTAAGGGTCTAGATACGCAGTATTTT.

CDR3 sequence: CSVDGDRGPTDTQYF. CDR3 sequence (DNA): TGCAGCGTTGATGGGGACAGGGGGCCCACAGATACGCAGTATTTT. V is TRBV29-1 and J is TRBJ2-3; 12 nucleotides match TRBD1. CDR1 is SQVTM and CDR2 is ANQGSEA in the germline V gene. V lost 3 bases, J lost 2 bases, and 3 bases stayed unmatched. The length of the CDR3 is 15 residues.

The chain links TRBV27 to TRBJ1-1; D call uncertain. Germline loops: CDR1 MNHEY, CDR2 SMNVEV (reference sequence). This CDR3 region has 11 residues. DNA of the CDR3: TGTGCATCTATCAGAGACACTGAAGCTTTCTTT. This encodes CASIRDTEAFF.

The chain has TRBV9 and TRBJ2-2, with 11 bases aligning to TRBD2. The ends lost 2 bases at V and 1 base at J; junction bases unmatched: 4. The CDR3 loop spans 17 amino acids. CDR1 is SGDLS and CDR2 is YYNGEE in the germline V gene. CDR3 nucleotides: TGTGCCAGCAGCGTCCTAGCGGGAGGACAGAACACCGGGGAGCTGTTTTTT. Protein: CASSVLAGGQNTGELFF. The entire variable domain, with the rest obtained from reference TRBV9 and TRBJ2-2, is as follows: DSGVTQTPKHLITATGQRVTLRCSPRSGDLSVYWYQQSLDQGLQFLIQYYNGEERAKGNILERFSAQQFPDLHSELNLSSLELGDSALYFCASSVLAGGQNTGELFFGEGSRLTVL.

The table lists this clonotype with many counts. A read error may be the cause here, since a much bigger clone is one base away. The V call is TRBV24-1, the J call TRBJ2-5; D is unresolved. V was cut by 5 bases and J by 1 base, with 10 bases left in between. Per germline, CDR1 KGHDR and CDR2 SFDVKD. The CDR3 length is 14 residues. The CDR3, as DNA: TGTGCCACCAGTGCCGCTGGCACCCAAGAGACCCAGTACTTC. Its translation: CATSAAGTQETQYF.

The V call is TRBV6-5, the J call TRBJ2-1; TRBD2 aligns across 9 bases. Germline V gene lookup returns CDR1 MNHEY and CDR2 SVGAGI. Unmatched junction bases numbered 10, after V lost 1 base and J lost 9 bases. This CDR3 comprises 16 residues. The DNA of the CDR3 is TGTGCCAGCAGTTACTACGGCGGGAGGGCTATGGGTGAGCAGTTCTTC. Its protein product is CASSYYGGRAMGEQFF.

The V and J genes are TRBV27 and TRBJ1-6; 9 nucleotides match TRBD1. Losses at the gene ends were 5 bases for V and 2 bases for J; bases not matched to a gene: 7. Germline V CDR1 and CDR2: MNHEY, SMNVEV (reference sequence). This CDR3 contains 17 residues. For the CDR3, the DNA is TGTGCCAGCAGTCAGGGACAGGGAACCCCCTATAATTCACCCCTCCACTTT. Its protein product is CASSQGQGTPYNSPLHF.